These 9 T cell receptor beta chains came from one sample sequenced in a study of cytotoxic CD8 clonotypes in ibrutinib-treated CLL. Sequencing was performed with immunoSEQ multiplex PCR; in TCRdb, only in-frame clones are kept and a portion is missing. The sample holds 160,000 or so clones, roughly 80% seen once. Sequencing used PBMCs, obtained after 24 months of ibrutinib treatment. The receptor set was obtained from a human donor with chronic lymphocytic leukemia.

This clone was detected only once. The chain combines TRBV7-9 with TRBJ2-7; D is perhaps TRBD1 or TRBD2 (5 bases each). Trimming took 2 bases from V and 3 from J, leaving 26 bases between them. The CDR3 is made up of 19 amino acids. Germline V gives CDR1 SEHNR, CDR2 FQNEAQ (reference sequence). Here the CDR3 DNA reads TGTGCCAGCAGCTTAATCCAGGGATTCGGGGTTTTGATGTTCTACGAGCAGTACTTC. This sequence encodes CASSLIQGFGVLMFYEQYF.

The genes are TRBV19 and TRBJ1-2, with 8 bases lining up with TRBD1. Germline CDR1 LNHDA, CDR2 SQIVND (reference sequence). The CDR3 is made up of 13 amino acids. After removal of 7 bases from V and 4 bases from J, the junction contained 5 bases not matched to a gene. The CDR3 DNA sequence: TGTGCCAGTAACAGGGGGAAAGGCTATGGCTACACCTTC. Its translation: CASNRGKGYGYTF. Complete variable domain (other parts from reference TRBV19 and TRBJ1-2): DGGITQSPKYLFRKEGQNVTLSCEQNLNHDAMYWYRQDPGQGLRLIYYSQIVNDFQKGDIAEGYSVSREKKESFPLTVTSAQKNPTAFYLCASNRGKGYGYTFGSGTRLTVV.

V is TRBV30 and J is TRBJ2-1, with 11 bases matching TRBD2. Germline loops: CDR1 GTSNPN, CDR2 SVGIG (reference sequence). V shed 0 bases and J 10 bases; nucleotides not matched to a gene: 8. This CDR3 comprises 15 residues. The CDR3: CAWSVRLAGGWEQFF. The CDR3 region has the DNA TGTGCCTGGAGTGTACGGCTAGCGGGAGGATGGGAGCAGTTCTTC.

The V call is TRBV12-5, the J call TRBJ1-5, with 7 bases lining up with TRBD1. The germline V gene has CDR1 LGHNT and CDR2 FRNRAP. The CDR3 is made up of 15 amino acids. After removal of 5 bases from V and 6 bases from J, the junction contained 10 bases not matched to a gene. The CDR3 reads CASGPPQGNPQPQHF. In nucleotides, the CDR3 is TGTGCTAGTGGTCCTCCACAGGGGAACCCTCAGCCCCAGCATTTT. Full variable domain (missing parts from reference TRBV12-5 and TRBJ1-5): DARVTQTPRHKVTEMGQEVTMRCQPILGHNTVFWYRQTMMQGLELLAYFRNRAPLDDSGMPKDRFSAEMPDATLATLKIQPSEPRDSAVYFCASGPPQGNPQPQHFGDGTRLSIL.

The chain recombines TRBV11-2 with TRBJ2-3, with 11 nucleotides matching TRBD2. This CDR3 has 17 amino acids. V was clipped by 6 bases and J by 3 bases; unmatched bases: 11. Looked up from germline, CDR1 is SGHAT and CDR2 is FQNNGV. DNA for the CDR3: TGTGCCAGCAGGCATCGTCCCGGGACTAGCGGTACAGATACGCAGTATTTT. Translated, it gives CASRHRPGTSGTDTQYF.

The rearrangement joins TRBV19 to TRBJ1-5; D gene unclear. The V gene's germline CDR1 is LNHDA and CDR2 SQIVND (reference sequence). This CDR3 is built from 17 residues. V lost 4 bases and J 0 bases, leaving 16 bases between the germline ends. Here the CDR3 reads CASSRVGGLYSNQPQHF. CDR3 sequence (DNA): TGTGCCAGTAGTAGGGTAGGAGGGCTATATAGCAATCAGCCCCAGCATTTT.

The rearrangement uses TRBV6-5 and TRBJ2-6; the D is unclear. There are 15 residues in the CDR3. V lost 2 bases to trimming and J lost 2 bases, with 7 bases between them. Germline CDR1 is MNHEY and CDR2 is SVGAGI. CDR3: CASSYAKPGANVLTF. CDR3 nucleotide sequence: TGTGCCAGCAGTTACGCTAAACCTGGGGCCAACGTCCTGACTTTC.

The gene calls are TRBV6-6 and TRBJ2-3; TRBD2 is a possible D gene (5 bases). Per the germline V gene, CDR1 is MNHNY and CDR2 is SVGAGI (reference sequence). V lost 6 bases and J lost 2, with 6 bases in between. The CDR3 runs 12 residues. The CDR3 reads CASRGLTDTQYF. The CDR3 DNA reads TGTGCCAGCAGAGGACTCACAGATACGCAGTATTTT.

The chain carries TRBV7-6 and TRBJ1-2; 8 bases line up with TRBD1. J lost 4 bases, V lost 3 bases, and 16 bases had no gene match. The length of the CDR3 is 18 residues. The germline CDR1 and CDR2 sequences are SGHVS and FNYEAQ. Written as DNA, the CDR3 is TGTGCCAGCAGCTTCGGATCCACAGGGGGAGCCCTTGCCTATGGCTACACCTTC. Encoded protein: CASSFGSTGGALAYGYTF.